The present entry profiles one T cell receptor (beta chain) with its context. Its target is unknown. From germline, CDR1 is MDHEN and CDR2 SYDVKM. CDR3 length: 15 residues. Trimming shortened V by 6 bases and J by 4 bases, and 17 bases separated the two germline ends. This sample is part of a study of shared clonotypes between healthy human individuals. Study-level results: Researchers sampled blood only, noting tissue repertoires likely differ. Although depth was large, rarefaction showed that sequencing of the sorted subsets was incomplete.

Per sorted-subset replicate PCR, input was approximately 210 ng DNA, representing 30,000 or so T cell genomes. Per the study methods: Filtering differed for immunoSEQ, which gave only junction sequences without quality scores. Only in-frame clones appear in the TCRdb table, and some are missing; sequencing was by immunoSEQ multiplex PCR. That table is the source of V, J and clone size, and D and trimming were worked out from the DNA. The top ten clones hold approximately 0.39% of a sample with fewer than 3 million clones, approximately 90% of them seen once. The chain joins TRBV28 to TRBJ2-3; D perhaps matches TRBD1 (6 bases). This TCR derives from a young man in good health. Some clones in this sample may be carry-over from other donors' samples. What was sequenced was naive CD4+ T cells from PBMCs. The subset was: CD45RA+ positively selected. CDR3 nucleotide sequence: TGTGCCAGCAGCTCTGGACAGTTTAGAGCAGATACGCAGTATTTT. This translates into CASSSGQFRADTQYF.